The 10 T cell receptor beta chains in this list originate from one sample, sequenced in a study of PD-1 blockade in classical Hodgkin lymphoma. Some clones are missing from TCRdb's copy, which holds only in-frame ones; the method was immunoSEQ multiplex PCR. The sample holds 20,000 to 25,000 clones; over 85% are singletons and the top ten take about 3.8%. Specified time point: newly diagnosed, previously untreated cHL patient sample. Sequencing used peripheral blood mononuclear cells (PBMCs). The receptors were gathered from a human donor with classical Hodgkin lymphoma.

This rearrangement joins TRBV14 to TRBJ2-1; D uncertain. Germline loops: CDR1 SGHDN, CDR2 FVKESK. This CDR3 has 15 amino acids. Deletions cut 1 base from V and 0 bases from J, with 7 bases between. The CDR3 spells CASSQGLSSYNEQFF. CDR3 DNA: TGTGCCAGCAGCCAAGGGCTATCCTCCTACAATGAGCAGTTCTTC.

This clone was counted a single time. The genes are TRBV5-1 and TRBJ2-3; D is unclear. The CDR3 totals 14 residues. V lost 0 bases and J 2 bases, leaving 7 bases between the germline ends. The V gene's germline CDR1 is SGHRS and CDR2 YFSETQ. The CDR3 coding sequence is TGCGCCAGCAGCTTGGACATGTCCACAGATACGCAGTATTTT. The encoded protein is CASSLDMSTDTQYF. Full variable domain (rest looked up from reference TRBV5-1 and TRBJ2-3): KAGVTQTPRYLIKTRGQQVTLSCSPISGHRSVSWYQQTPGQGLQFLFEYFSETQRNKGNFPGRFSGRQFSNSRSEMNVSTLELGDSALYLCASSLDMSTDTQYFGPGTRLTVL.

Here the CDR3 DNA reads TGCGCCAGCAGCTCAAGCCTCGGAGGGACGTCTTACGAGCAGTACTTC. Translation: CASSSSLGGTSYEQYF. The chain recombines TRBV4-3 with TRBJ2-7; D perhaps matches TRBD2 (6 bases). The CDR3 extends over 16 amino acids. Looked up from germline, CDR1 is LGHNA and CDR2 is YSLEER. Between the trimmed V and J ends, which lost 5 bases and 4 bases, there was a span of 21 bases.

The CDR3 DNA is TGTGCCAGCAACGACAGGGGACGGAGTGAAAAACTGTTTTTT. Protein product: CASNDRGRSEKLFF. This chain connects TRBV6-1 to TRBJ1-4, with 8 bases that match TRBD1. CDR1 and CDR2 from the germline V gene are MNHNS and SASEGT. The CDR3 sequence is 14 residues long. V shed 7 bases, J shed 7 bases, and the junction held 8 bases outside the gene matches.

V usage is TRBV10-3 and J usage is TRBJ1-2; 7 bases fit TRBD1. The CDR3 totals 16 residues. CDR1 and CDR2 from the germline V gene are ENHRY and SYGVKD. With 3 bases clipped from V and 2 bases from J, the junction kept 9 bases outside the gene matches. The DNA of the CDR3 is TGTGCCATCAGTGATTCGAGGGGGCGCCCCAACTATGGCTACACCTTC. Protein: CAISDSRGRPNYGYTF.

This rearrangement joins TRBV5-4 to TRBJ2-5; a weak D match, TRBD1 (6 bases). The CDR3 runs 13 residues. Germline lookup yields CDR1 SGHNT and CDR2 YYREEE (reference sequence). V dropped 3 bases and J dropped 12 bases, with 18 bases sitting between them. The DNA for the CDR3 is TGTGCCAGCAGCTCTGAGGACAGAGGGAATGAGTACTTC. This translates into CASSSEDRGNEYF. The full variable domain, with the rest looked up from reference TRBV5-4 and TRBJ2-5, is ETGVTQSPTHLIKTRGQQVTLRCSSQSGHNTVSWYQQALGQGPQFIFQYYREEENGRGNFPPRFSGLQFPNYSSELNVNALELDDSALYLCASSSEDRGNEYFGPGTRLLVL.

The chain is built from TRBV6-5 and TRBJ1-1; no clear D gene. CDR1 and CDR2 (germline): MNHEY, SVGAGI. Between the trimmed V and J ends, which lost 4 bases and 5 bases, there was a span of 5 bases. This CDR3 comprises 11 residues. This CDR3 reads CASSFRTEAFF. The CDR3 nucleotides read TGTGCCAGCAGTTTTAGGACTGAAGCTTTCTTT.

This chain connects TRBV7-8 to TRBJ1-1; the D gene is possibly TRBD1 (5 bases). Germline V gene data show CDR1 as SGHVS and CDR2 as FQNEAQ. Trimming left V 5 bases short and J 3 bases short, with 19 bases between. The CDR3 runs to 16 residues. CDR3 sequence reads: CASSPSWVRGDTEAFF. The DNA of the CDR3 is TGTGCCAGCAGCCCAAGCTGGGTGCGGGGGGACACTGAAGCTTTCTTT.

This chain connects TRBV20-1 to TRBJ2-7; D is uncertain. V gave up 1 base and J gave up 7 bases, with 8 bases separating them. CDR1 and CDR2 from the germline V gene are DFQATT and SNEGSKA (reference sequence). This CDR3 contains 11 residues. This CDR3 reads CSARVREEQYF. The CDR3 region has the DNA TGCAGTGCTAGAGTCCGAGAGGAGCAGTACTTC.

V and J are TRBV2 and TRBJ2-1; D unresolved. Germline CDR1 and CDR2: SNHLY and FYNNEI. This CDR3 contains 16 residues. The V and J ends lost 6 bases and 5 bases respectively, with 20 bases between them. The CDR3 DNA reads TGTGCCAGCAGCCTTAAATCGTTTGGATTCAACAATGAGCAGTTCTTC. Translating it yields CASSLKSFGFNNEQFF.